A selection of T cell receptor beta chains follows, all from one sample in a study of primary melanoma T cells and metastatic recurrence. Assay: immunoSEQ multiplex PCR; the TCRdb copy retains only in-frame clones and omits some. The table includes about 1,400 clones, 70% to 90% detected once. The sample comprised melanoma tumor tissue. The source of these receptors is a human donor with melanoma. The CDR3 runs from the conserved cysteine through the conserved F or W. The order of the fields is clone size, V gene, D gene, J gene, CDR3 DNA, CDR3 protein. A D gene is named only where the DNA matches it firmly. Some rows have no size entry. The others give once, few or many, or a class for an expanded clone.

>once|TRBV19|-|TRBJ2-3
TGTGCCAGTAGTTCTTACACAGATACGCAGTATTTT
CASSSYTDTQYF
>-|TRBV11-3|-|TRBJ2-5
TGTGCCAGCAGCTTTTACGGGAGTGACCAAGAGACCCAGTACTTC
CASSFYGSDQETQYF
>-|TRBV11-3|-|TRBJ2-7
TGTGCCAGCAGCGTCTCTTTGGGGGTGTACGAGCAGTACTTC
CASSVSLGVYEQYF
>-|TRBV10-2|-|TRBJ1-3
TGCGCCAGCAGTGAGTCGACCTCTTGGATATATTTT
CASSESTSWIYF
>-|TRBV14|TRBD2|TRBJ2-1
TGTGCCAGCAGCCCCCGGGTAGCGGGAGTTCATGAGCAGTTCTTC
CASSPRVAGVHEQFF
>-|TRBV11-3|-|TRBJ2-7
TGTGCCAGCAGCTTTTCAGGGCAGATCTACAAGCAGTACTTC
CASSFSGQIYKQYF
>-|TRBV19|-|TRBJ1-1
TGTGCCAGTAGAATCCGGACGGGAGGAGAGGGAACTGAAGCTTTCTTT
CASRIRTGGEGTEAFF
>-|TRBV30|-|TRBJ2-7
TGTGCCTGGAGTATACTAGCTTACGAGCAGTACTTC
CAWSILAYEQYF
>few|TRBV6-8|TRBD2|TRBJ2-2
TGTGCCAGCCTCCGGTCGGGGGGGCGTGGGGAGCTGTTTTTT
CASLRSGGRGELFF
>-|TRBV6-8|TRBD1|TRBJ1-4
TGTGCCAGCAGGGAAGGGGGCGCCGGGGAAAAACTGTTTTTT
CASREGGAGEKLFF
>once|TRBV28|-|TRBJ1-1
TGTGCCAGCAGATCCAGAGGGGGAGGCACTGAAGCTTTCTTT
CASRSRGGGTEAFF
>-|TRBV7-8|-|TRBJ1-4
TGTGCCAGCAGCTTGTTTGCAACTAATGAAAAACTGTTTTTT
CASSLFATNEKLFF
>-|TRBV28|-|TRBJ2-7
TGTGCCAGCAGTTCCCCGTGGGTCTACGAGCAGTACTTC
CASSSPWVYEQYF
>-|TRBV11-3|-|TRBJ2-6
TGTGCCAGCAGCTTATACGGCAGGGGATATGGGGCCAACGTCCTGACTTTC
CASSLYGRGYGANVLTF
>-|TRBV30|-|TRBJ2-7
TGTGCCTGGGGGACGGTATACGAGCAGTACTTC
CAWGTVYEQYF
>-|TRBV19|-|TRBJ2-1
TGTGCCAGTAGTATGGGTGGATACAATGAGCAGTTCTTC
CASSMGGYNEQFF
>-|TRBV19|-|TRBJ2-4
TGTGCCAGTAGTATTGGAACAGCCAAAAACATTCAGTACTTC
CASSIGTAKNIQYF
>-|TRBV19|-|TRBJ2-7
TGTGCCAGTACCAAGGGAGCAGGGCGAACCTACGAGCAGTACTTC
CASTKGAGRTYEQYF
>once|TRBV15|-|TRBJ1-1
TGTGCCACCAGCAGAGATCGGAAGGGATCCACTGAAGCTTTCTTT
CATSRDRKGSTEAFF
>-|TRBV19|-|TRBJ1-3
TGTGCCAGTAGGGATACAGGTATCAGCTCTGGAAACACCATATATTTT
CASRDTGISSGNTIYF
>-|TRBV18|TRBD1|TRBJ1-1
TGTGCCAGCTCGCCCTTTGGGACAGGGGGTAGGAACACTGAAGCTTTCTTT
CASSPFGTGGRNTEAFF
>-|TRBV10-2|-|TRBJ1-5
TGCGCCAGCAGTGAGCCTCGGGGGCTCCAGCATTTT
CASSEPRGLQHF
>-|TRBV11-3|-|TRBJ1-3
TGTGCCAGCAGCTTGTTTGGTACCTCTGGAAACACCATATATTTT
CASSLFGTSGNTIYF
>few|TRBV30|-|TRBJ1-3
TGTGCCTGCCACCCACCCGGCTCTGGAAACACCATATATTTT
CACHPPGSGNTIYF
>-|TRBV6-8|-|TRBJ2-5
TGTGCCAGCACCCCCCGGAGGGGAAGCATACAAGAGACCCAGTACTTC
CASTPRRGSIQETQYF
>-|TRBV11-3|TRBD1|TRBJ2-3
TGTGCCAGCAGCTTGGGGACAGCGGACCCCCGGGCAGATACGCAGTATTTT
CASSLGTADPRADTQYF
>-|TRBV6-8|TRBD2|TRBJ2-2
TGTGCCAGCAGTCTATTAGCGGGCTCGAACACCGGGGAGCTGTTTTTT
CASSLLAGSNTGELFF